This TCR beta chain emerged from a study of monozygotic twins with inflammatory bowel disease. Each sample's cDNA came from eight separate reactions. The cDNA of both the TCRalpha and TCRbeta chains was subjected to two nested PCRs of approximately 17 and 9 cycles. TCRdb reprocessed the 5' RACE reads, keeping one entry per CDR3 protein, no DNA. Recorded for this sample: around 380,000 distinct CDR3 sequences. CDR1 and CDR2 from the germline V gene are LGHNA and YSLEER. This CDR3 has 18 amino acids. This chain links TRBV4-3 with TRBJ2-7; with no DNA, the TCRdb D assignment of TRBD2 cannot be verified. Sequenced sample: blood. The source is a human donor with ulcerative colitis or Crohn's disease, or a healthy co-twin of an affected twin (not recorded which). The CDR3 is CASSQATSGRPFTYEQYF.